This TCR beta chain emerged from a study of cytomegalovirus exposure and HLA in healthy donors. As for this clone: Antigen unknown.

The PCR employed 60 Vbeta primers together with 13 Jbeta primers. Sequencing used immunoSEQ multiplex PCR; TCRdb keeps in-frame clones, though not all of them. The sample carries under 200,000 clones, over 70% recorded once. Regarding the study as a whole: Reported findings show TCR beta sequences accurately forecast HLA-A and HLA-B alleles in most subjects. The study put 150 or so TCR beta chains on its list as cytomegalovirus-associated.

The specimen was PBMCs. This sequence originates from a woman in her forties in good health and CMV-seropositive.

In nucleotides, the CDR3 is TGTGCCAGTTCCCGGGACAGGGGCATATCCTACCAAGAGACCCAGTACTTC. This codes for CASSRDRGISYQETQYF. V is TRBV9 and J is TRBJ2-5; 10 nucleotides agree with TRBD1. V shed 8 bases, J shed 0 bases, and the junction held 13 bases outside the gene matches. CDR3 length: 17 residues. Germline CDR1 SGDLS, CDR2 YYNGEE.